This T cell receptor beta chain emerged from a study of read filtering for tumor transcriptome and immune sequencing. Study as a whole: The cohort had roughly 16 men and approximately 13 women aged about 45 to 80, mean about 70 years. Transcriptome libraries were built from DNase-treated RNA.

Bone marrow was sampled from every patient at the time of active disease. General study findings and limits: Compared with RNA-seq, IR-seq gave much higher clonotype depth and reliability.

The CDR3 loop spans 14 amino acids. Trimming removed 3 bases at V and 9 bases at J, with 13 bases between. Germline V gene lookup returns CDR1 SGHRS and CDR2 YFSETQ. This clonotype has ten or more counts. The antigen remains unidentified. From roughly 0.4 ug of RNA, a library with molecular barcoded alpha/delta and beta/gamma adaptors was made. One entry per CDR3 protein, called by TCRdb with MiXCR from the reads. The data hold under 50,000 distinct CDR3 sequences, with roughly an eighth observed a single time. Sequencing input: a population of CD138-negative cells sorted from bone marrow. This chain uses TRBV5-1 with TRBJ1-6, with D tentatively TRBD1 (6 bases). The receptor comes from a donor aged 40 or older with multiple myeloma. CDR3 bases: TGCGCCAGCAGCTCTGAGGGGGGGGGTTCACCCCTCCACTTT. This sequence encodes CASSSEGGGSPLHF.